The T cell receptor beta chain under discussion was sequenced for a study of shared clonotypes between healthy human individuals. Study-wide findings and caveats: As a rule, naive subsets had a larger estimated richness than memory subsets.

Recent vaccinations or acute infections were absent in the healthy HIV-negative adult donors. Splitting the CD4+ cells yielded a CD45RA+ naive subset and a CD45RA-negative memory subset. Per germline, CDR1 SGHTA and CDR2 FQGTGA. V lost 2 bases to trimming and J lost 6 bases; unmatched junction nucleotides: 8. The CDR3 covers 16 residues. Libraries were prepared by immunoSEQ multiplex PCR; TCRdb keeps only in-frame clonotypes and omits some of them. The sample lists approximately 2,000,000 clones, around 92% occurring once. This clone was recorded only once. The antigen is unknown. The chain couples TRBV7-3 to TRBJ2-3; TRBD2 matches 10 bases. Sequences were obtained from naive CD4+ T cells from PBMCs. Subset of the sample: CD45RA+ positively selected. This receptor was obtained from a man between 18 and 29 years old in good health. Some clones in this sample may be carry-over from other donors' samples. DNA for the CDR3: TGTGCCAGCAGCTTAGCGGCAGCGGGGGGGCAGGATACGCAGTATTTT. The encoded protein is CASSLAAAGGQDTQYF.